These 22 T cell receptor beta chains originate from one sample sequenced in a study of blood T cell repertoires in COVID-19. Repertoires were generated with immunoSEQ multiplex PCR, while TCRdb's copy carries only in-frame clones and drops some. The sample includes 350,000 to 450,000 clones, 75% to 90% of them seen just once. Material: peripheral blood. The origin of the receptors is a woman aged 60-75 years with COVID-19, enrolled during active disease.

This clone appeared once. This chain's CDR3 is CASSFHRGNSYEQYF. The CDR3 DNA reads as TGCGCCAGCAGTTTTCACAGGGGAAACTCCTACGAGCAGTACTTC. V and J are TRBV4-1 and TRBJ2-7; 7 bases agree with TRBD1. CDR3 length equals 15 residues. The ends lost 6 bases at V and 0 bases at J; junction bases unmatched: 8. Per the germline V gene, CDR1 is MGHRA and CDR2 is YSYEKL.

This chain connects TRBV19 to TRBJ2-7; the D gene is possibly TRBD1 (5 bases). CDR3 length equals 13 residues. Trimming removed 3 bases at V and 5 bases at J, with 11 bases between. CDR1 and CDR2 from the germline V gene are LNHDA and SQIVND (reference sequence). Here the CDR3 reads CASSIARENEQYF. CDR3 nucleotides: TGTGCCAGTAGTATTGCCAGGGAAAACGAGCAGTACTTC.

The gene calls are TRBV12-5 and TRBJ2-7; 7 positions agree with TRBD1. CDR3 length equals 14 residues. The germline gives CDR1 LGHNT, CDR2 FRNRAP. V shed 4 bases and J 2 bases; nucleotides not matched to a gene: 5. The CDR3 region is CASGSGQVTYEQYF. The CDR3 DNA sequence: TGTGCTAGTGGTTCCGGACAGGTTACCTACGAGCAGTACTTC.

This clone was recorded a few times. DNA for the CDR3: TGTGCCACCAGCAGTCCTAGGACAGGGATAAACACTGAAGCTTTCTTT. It is translated as CATSSPRTGINTEAFF. The rearrangement joins TRBV15 to TRBJ1-1; the match to TRBD1 covers 8 bases. The CDR3 has 16 amino acids. J gave up 2 bases and V 3 bases, and 8 bases lay outside the gene matches. In germline, CDR1 is LNHNV, CDR2 YYDKDF (reference sequence).

The rearrangement uses TRBV19 and TRBJ1-3; perhaps TRBD1 as D (5 bases). Between the trimmed V and J ends, which lost 5 bases and 0 bases, there was a span of 11 bases. The CDR3 totals 15 residues. Germline CDR1 is LNHDA and CDR2 is SQIVND (reference sequence). The CDR3 DNA follows: TGTGCCAGTAGTGCGACAGCGTTCTCTGGAAACACCATATATTTT. Amino acid sequence: CASSATAFSGNTIYF.

The chain is built from TRBV3-1 (or the pseudogene TRBV3-2) and TRBJ1-2, with 9 bases lining up with TRBD1. This CDR3 has 14 residues. Germline V gives CDR1 LGHDT, CDR2 YNNKEL (reference sequence). V lost 3 bases and J lost 7; bases outside the gene matches: 6. The CDR3 region has the DNA TGTGCCAGCAGCCACCGGGACAGGGTTCGTGGCTACACCTTC. This codes for CASSHRDRVRGYTF.

This sequence joins TRBV6-5 and TRBJ1-5; TRBD1 might be the D (6 bases). This CDR3 comprises 16 residues. Germline V lookup: CDR1 MNHEY, CDR2 SVGAGI. The ends were cut back, 2 bases at V and 1 base at J, with 12 bases in the middle. The CDR3 region is CASSYIQGPSNQPQHF. The CDR3 DNA follows: TGTGCCAGCAGTTACATCCAGGGGCCGAGCAATCAGCCCCAGCATTTT.

This chain connects TRBV9 to TRBJ1-2; D is uncertain. V dropped 0 bases and J dropped 0 bases, with 9 bases sitting between them. CDR3 length: 15 residues. Looked up from germline, CDR1 is SGDLS and CDR2 is YYNGEE. CDR3 sequence reads: CASSVVTEANYGYTF. The CDR3 nucleotides read TGTGCCAGCAGCGTAGTAACAGAAGCTAACTATGGCTACACCTTC. The full variable domain, with the rest looked up from reference TRBV9 and TRBJ1-2, is DSGVTQTPKHLITATGQRVTLRCSPRSGDLSVYWYQQSLDQGLQFLIQYYNGEERAKGNILERFSAQQFPDLHSELNLSSLELGDSALYFCASSVVTEANYGYTFGSGTRLTVV.

This chain links TRBV11-2 with TRBJ2-3; D may be TRBD2 (5 bases). Per germline, CDR1 SGHAT and CDR2 FQNNGV. Deletions cut 3 bases from V and 1 base from J, with 20 bases between. The CDR3 has 18 amino acids. The CDR3 loop is CASSFVSGGLGGTDTQYF. Written as DNA, the CDR3 is TGTGCCAGCAGCTTCGTCTCAGGAGGCCTCGGCGGCACAGATACGCAGTATTTT.

This chain uses TRBV6-1 with TRBJ2-7; no definite D call. Looked up from germline, CDR1 is MNHNS and CDR2 is SASEGT. The ends were cut back, 0 bases at V and 0 bases at J, with 6 bases in the middle. The CDR3 covers 14 residues. The CDR3 loop is CASSEATSSYEQYF. The CDR3 coding sequence is TGTGCCAGCAGTGAAGCGACAAGCTCCTACGAGCAGTACTTC.

V and J are TRBV19 and TRBJ2-5, with D uncertain. The germline V gene has CDR1 LNHDA and CDR2 SQIVND (reference sequence). The CDR3 contains 14 residues. V dropped 3 bases and J dropped 3 bases, with 11 bases sitting between them. The CDR3 loop reads CASSIIGGKETQYF. The CDR3 DNA reads TGTGCCAGTAGTATTATTGGCGGAAAAGAGACCCAGTACTTC.

The rearrangement joins TRBV10-3 to TRBJ1-1, with D tentatively TRBD1 (5 bases). The CDR3 runs to 14 residues. V lost 2 bases and J lost 5, with 12 bases in between. From germline, CDR1 is ENHRY and CDR2 SYGVKD. The CDR3 protein is CAISEGGARTEAFF. The CDR3 DNA reads as TGTGCCATCAGTGAGGGAGGGGCGAGGACTGAAGCTTTCTTT.

The V call is TRBV18, the J call TRBJ1-2, with 7 nucleotides matching TRBD1. Trimming took 3 bases from V and 8 from J; bases not matched to a gene: 3. The CDR3 loop spans 12 amino acids. Germline CDR1 reads KGHSH; CDR2 reads LQKENI. CDR3 nucleotides: TGTGCCAGCTCACCGCCGGACAGGGGCTACACCTTC. Its translation is CASSPPDRGYTF.

The CDR3 nucleotides read TGTGCCAGTAGTATCCCCAGGGGGCCGACCTACGAGCAGTACTTC. It encodes CASSIPRGPTYEQYF. This sequence joins TRBV19 and TRBJ2-7; 8 bases are a match to TRBD1. The CDR3 contains 15 residues. Per germline, CDR1 LNHDA and CDR2 SQIVND (reference sequence). V shed 3 bases, J shed 2 bases, and the junction held 6 bases outside the gene matches.

This clone was seen many times. The chain carries TRBV5-1 and TRBJ1-2; 8 bases line up with TRBD1. The ends lost 2 bases at V and 7 bases at J; junction bases unmatched: 13. Germline assignment: CDR1 SGHRS and CDR2 YFSETQ. This CDR3 is built from 16 residues. Here the CDR3 reads CASSLSTLPDRAGYTF. The CDR3 DNA is TGCGCCAGCAGCTTATCAACTTTACCGGACAGGGCTGGCTACACCTTC.

This clone was recorded once. The chain has TRBV5-1 and TRBJ2-2; D unresolved. Germline CDR1 SGHRS, CDR2 YFSETQ. CDR3 length equals 15 residues. V was trimmed by 1 base and J by 3 bases, leaving 10 bases between them. The CDR3 reads CASSLSVFDTGELFF. CDR3 coding DNA: TGCGCCAGCAGCTTGTCTGTGTTCGACACCGGGGAGCTGTTTTTT. Looking up the rest from reference TRBV5-1 and TRBJ2-2 gives the full variable domain: KAGVTQTPRYLIKTRGQQVTLSCSPISGHRSVSWYQQTPGQGLQFLFEYFSETQRNKGNFPGRFSGRQFSNSRSEMNVSTLELGDSALYLCASSLSVFDTGELFFGEGSRLTVL.

J is TRBJ1-2 and V is TRBV6-5; perhaps TRBD1 as D (5 bases). Germline values: CDR1 MNHEY, CDR2 SVGAGI. Trimming took 2 bases from V and 7 from J, leaving 14 bases between them. The CDR3 runs to 14 residues. The CDR3, as DNA: TGTGCCAGCAGTTACGTGGGGGGGATGGGTGGCTACACCTTC. Amino acid sequence: CASSYVGGMGGYTF.

This clone was found a few times. V is TRBV5-1 and J is TRBJ1-3; 7 bases align to TRBD1. The V gene's germline CDR1 is SGHRS and CDR2 YFSETQ. The CDR3 is 15 amino acids. Trimming removed 4 bases from V and 0 bases from J; junction bases left unmatched: 4. CDR3 region: CASSPTGDSGNTIYF. DNA of the CDR3: TGCGCCAGCAGCCCAACAGGGGACTCTGGAAACACCATATATTTT. Filled out from reference TRBV5-1 and TRBJ1-3, the complete variable domain reads KAGVTQTPRYLIKTRGQQVTLSCSPISGHRSVSWYQQTPGQGLQFLFEYFSETQRNKGNFPGRFSGRQFSNSRSEMNVSTLELGDSALYLCASSPTGDSGNTIYFGEGSWLTVV.

The chain has TRBV10-2 and TRBJ2-7, with TRBD2 matching over 7 bases. Germline lookup yields CDR1 WSHSY and CDR2 SAAADI. The CDR3 has 12 residues. With 10 bases clipped from V and 4 bases from J, the junction kept 7 bases outside the gene matches. The CDR3 DNA sequence: TGCGCCACTTGGGCCGGGGGGTACGAGCAGTACTTC. Encoded protein: CATWAGGYEQYF.

The gene calls are TRBV15 and TRBJ2-2, with D perhaps matching TRBD2 (7 bases). Trimming pared 4 bases from V and 7 bases from J, leaving 13 bases between. Germline values: CDR1 LNHNV, CDR2 YYDKDF (reference sequence). This CDR3 has 14 amino acids. For the CDR3, the DNA is TGTGCCACCAGCACCCGGGGGGCCGGCGGGGAGCTGTTTTTT. Translating it yields CATSTRGAGGELFF.

This rearrangement joins TRBV27 to TRBJ1-5, with 8 bases identical to TRBD1. The V gene's germline CDR1 is MNHEY and CDR2 SMNVEV (reference sequence). Trimming cost V 2 bases and J 5 bases; bases outside gene matches: 5. The CDR3 has 15 amino acids. In DNA form, the CDR3 reads TGTGCCAGCAGTTTAAACAGGGGGGGGGATCAGCCCCAGCATTTT. The encoded protein is CASSLNRGGDQPQHF.

CDR3 in amino acids: CASSYSGGAYNEQFF. For the CDR3, the DNA is TGTGCCAGCAGCTACTCAGGGGGCGCTTACAATGAGCAGTTCTTC. This chain joins TRBV7-3 and TRBJ2-1; 8 positions agree with TRBD1. CDR3 size: 15 residues. Germline CDR1 is SGHTA and CDR2 is FQGTGA. The J segment lost 4 bases and the V segment lost 4 bases, leaving 6 bases of the junction unmatched.